This T cell receptor (beta chain) was observed in a study of blood T cells in healthy people across ages. Study conclusions and caveats: Donor CMV status, an unknown factor, possibly confounded changes in expanded clonotypes.

Primed by a sample-barcoded 5' primer and a J-beta primer mix, a second PCR proceeded for about 7 to 11 cycles. One entry per CDR3 protein results from TCRdb running MiXCR on the 5' RACE reads. The table records some 750,000 distinct CDR3 sequences, 22% of them present only once. CDR3 length: 13 amino acids. CDR1 is ENHRY and CDR2 is SYGVKD in the germline V gene. This clonotype was seen a few times. Its antigen is not known. This clonotype was obtained from a man in his 70s in good health. The specimen was blood. The chain links TRBV10-3 to TRBJ2-5, with TRBD2 identical over 14 bases. The end of the DNA is better explained by TRBJ2-1, so the J call may be wrong. The CDR3 DNA follows: TGTGCCATCAGAGGGACTAGCGGGAGTGAGCAGTTCTTC. As protein: CAIRGTSGSEQFF.